The T cell receptor beta chain described here comes from a study of T cell changes during pregnancy in multiple sclerosis. Data came from immunoSEQ multiplex PCR; TCRdb stores just in-frame clones and leaves some out. The repertoire holds about 52,000 clones, around nine tenths seen once, with about 0.37% in the top ten. Germline values: CDR1 MNHEY, CDR2 SMNVEV (reference sequence). The CDR3 contains 12 residues. The V end was cut by 6 bases, the J end by 4 bases, with 9 bases between. The sample was CD4+ T cells from peripheral blood mononuclear cells, taken before pregnancy. V gene TRBV27 combines with J gene TRBJ1-2; D uncertain. This receptor was taken from a female donor with multiple sclerosis, enrolled in a pregnancy study. For the CDR3, the DNA is TGTGCCAGCAGAACACTACGCTATGGCTACACCTTC. Translated, it gives CASRTLRYGYTF.